The following is a T cell receptor beta chain sequence with its context. Each sample had two DNA replicates, about 0.47 ug blood or around 1.4 ug tissue. Produced via immunoSEQ multiplex PCR; TCRdb's table is partial and in-frame only. In the table there are 70,000 or so clones, approximately 80% of which are singletons. These data belong to a study of early stage breast cancer tumors. The wider study: About 70% of the 16 invasive tumors were ER+, PR+ and HER2-.

V lost 6 bases to trimming and J lost 4 bases, with 6 bases between them. CDR1 is MDHEN and CDR2 is SYDVKM in the germline V gene. This CDR3 has 11 amino acids. This rearrangement joins TRBV28 to TRBJ1-2, with D possibly being TRBD1 (6 bases). The specimen sequenced was blood. This clonotype was obtained from a person in their 40s with breast cancer. The CDR3 protein is CASRGGYGYTF. CDR3 nucleotide sequence: TGTGCCAGCAGAGGGGGCTATGGCTACACCTTC.